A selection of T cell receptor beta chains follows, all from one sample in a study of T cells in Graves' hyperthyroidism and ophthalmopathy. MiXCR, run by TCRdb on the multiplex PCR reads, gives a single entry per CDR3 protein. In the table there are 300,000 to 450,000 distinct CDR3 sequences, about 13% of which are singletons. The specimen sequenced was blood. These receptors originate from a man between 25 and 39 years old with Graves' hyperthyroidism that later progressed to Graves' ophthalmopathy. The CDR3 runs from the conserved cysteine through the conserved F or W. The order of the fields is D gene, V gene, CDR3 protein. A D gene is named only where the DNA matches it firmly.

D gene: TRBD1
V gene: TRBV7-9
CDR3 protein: CASSTDRDSNQPQHF

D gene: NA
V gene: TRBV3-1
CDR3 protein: CASSQVLGAAYLNTEAFF

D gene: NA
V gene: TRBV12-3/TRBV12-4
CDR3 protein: CASSLGQGSSYEQYF

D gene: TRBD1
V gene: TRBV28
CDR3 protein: CASTDRGANRNYGYTF

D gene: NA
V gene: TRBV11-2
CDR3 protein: CASSQRGEVAVTNEKLFF

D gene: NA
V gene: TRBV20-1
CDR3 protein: CSASIRLAGTDTQYF

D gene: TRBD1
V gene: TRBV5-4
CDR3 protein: CASSNWDSRNYGYTF

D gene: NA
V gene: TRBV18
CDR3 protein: CASSPPGGPYEQYF

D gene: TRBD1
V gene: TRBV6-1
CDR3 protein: CASSPGGQGIGYTF

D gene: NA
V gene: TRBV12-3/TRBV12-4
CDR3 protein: CASSMAGRLAFF

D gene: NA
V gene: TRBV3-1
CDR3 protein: CASTRRGAGGYTF

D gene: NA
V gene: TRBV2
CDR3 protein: CATIPLYQETQYF

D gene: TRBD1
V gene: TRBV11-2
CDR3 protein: CASSRHRQGIGSYEQYF

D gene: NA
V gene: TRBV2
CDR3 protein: CASRALSNTEAFF

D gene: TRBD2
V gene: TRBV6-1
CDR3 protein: CASSEGPGTSGPADTQYF

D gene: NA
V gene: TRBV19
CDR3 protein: CASSIRESLNTEAFF

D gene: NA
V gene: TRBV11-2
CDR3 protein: CASSLVTDSPLHF

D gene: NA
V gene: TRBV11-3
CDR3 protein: CASSRDSFRAFF

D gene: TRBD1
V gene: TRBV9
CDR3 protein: CASSAAGTAGNTIYF

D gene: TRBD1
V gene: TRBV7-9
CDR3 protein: CASSKDRSNSPLHF

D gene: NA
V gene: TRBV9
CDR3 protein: CASSVERADSGNTIYF

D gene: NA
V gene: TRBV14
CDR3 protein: CASSQEISRHYYGYTF

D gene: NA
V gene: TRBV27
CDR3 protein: CASSLLAKNIQYF

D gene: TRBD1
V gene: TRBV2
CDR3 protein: CASSGKDRGGTEAFF

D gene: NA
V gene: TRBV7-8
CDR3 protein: CASSLGRGRSNTEAFF

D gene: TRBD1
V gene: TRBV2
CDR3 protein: CASSETGTGIGTDTQYF

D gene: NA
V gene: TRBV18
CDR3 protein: CASSPTGQNNQPQHF

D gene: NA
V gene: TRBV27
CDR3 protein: CASSHRGGYEQYF

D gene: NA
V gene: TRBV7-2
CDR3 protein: CASSPRGDATEAFF

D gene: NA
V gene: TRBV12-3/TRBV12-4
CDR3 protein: CASGLQTGELFF

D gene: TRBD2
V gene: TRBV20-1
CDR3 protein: CSARDRRPAGVYEQYF

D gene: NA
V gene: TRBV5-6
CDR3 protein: CASSLGKGTDTQYF

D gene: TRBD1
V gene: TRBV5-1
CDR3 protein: CASSIAQGIWDTEAFF

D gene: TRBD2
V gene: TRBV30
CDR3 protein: CAWMGWTLGGGVDTQYF

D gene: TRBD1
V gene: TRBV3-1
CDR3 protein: CASSPRLRTGSYEQYF

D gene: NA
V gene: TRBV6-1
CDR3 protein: CASSTWGSEQYF

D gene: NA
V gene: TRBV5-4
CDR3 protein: CASSSNRLISPLHF

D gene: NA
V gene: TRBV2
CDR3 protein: CASRSYEQYF

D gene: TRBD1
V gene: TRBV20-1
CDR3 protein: CSAPRQGFYEQYF

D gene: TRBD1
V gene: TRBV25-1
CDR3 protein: CASSEAGGIYNEQFF

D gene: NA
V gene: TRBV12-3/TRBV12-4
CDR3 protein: CALGEISNQPQHF

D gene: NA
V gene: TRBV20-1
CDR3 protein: CSAPFWQRTEAFF

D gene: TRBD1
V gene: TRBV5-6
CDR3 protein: CASSNRDRSSSPLHF

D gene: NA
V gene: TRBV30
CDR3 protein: CAWSSGETQYF

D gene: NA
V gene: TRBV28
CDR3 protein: CASSLYPPHVGDEQFF

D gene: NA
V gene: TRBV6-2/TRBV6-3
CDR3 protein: CASSYLRNSPLHF

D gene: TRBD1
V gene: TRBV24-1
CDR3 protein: CATSGQGSHEQYF